This T cell receptor (beta chain) comes out of a study of vaccination effects on CD4 cells after COVID-19. Germline CDR1 KGHSH, CDR2 LQKENI. Trimming left V 5 bases short and J 2 bases short, with 8 bases between. The CDR3 is made up of 13 amino acids. CD4+ T cells specific for antigen were expanded with viral peptide pools by the ViraFEST assay before sequencing. The culture ran for less than 12 days, and then CD4+ T cells were isolated. Each participant was administered two doses of either the BNT162b2 or the mRNA-1273 vaccine. In regard to this clone: Its antigen is unknown.

Assay used: immunoSEQ multiplex PCR; TCRdb lists only in-frame clones, some missing. The table has about 24,000 clones, more than 80% seen once; the top ten hold about 5.8%. Source: CD4+ T cells from PBMCs cultured with SARS-CoV-2 spike peptides, taken after COVID-19 vaccination. The chain employs TRBV18 and TRBJ2-3, with D unresolved. This TCR derives from a human donor who received a COVID-19 vaccine. Some clones in this sample may be carry-over from other donors' samples. This chain's CDR3 is CASSKQNTDTQYF. CDR3 DNA sequence: TGTGCCAGCTCAAAACAGAACACAGATACGCAGTATTTT. Complete variable domain (other parts from reference TRBV18 and TRBJ2-3): NAGVMQNPRHLVRRRGQEARLRCSPMKGHSHVYWYRQLPEEGLKFMVYLQKENIIDESGMPKERFSAEFPKEGPSILRIQQVVRGDSAAYFCASSKQNTDTQYFGPGTRLTVL.